This TCR beta chain was identified in a study of beta chain features in type 1 diabetes. Study-level results: Compared with healthy donors, patients appeared to share more similar naive, central memory and regulatory TCRB repertoires. All four CD4+ subsets from Type 1 diabetes patients carried moderately but significantly shorter TCRB CDR3s.

Markers CD45RO/CCR7/CD25/CD127/CD95/CD27 served to sort CD4+ naive, central memory, regulatory and stem cell-like memory cells. As concerns this clone: What it recognizes is unknown.

Reverse transcription of all isolated RNA meant that expressed TCRB transcripts were sequenced. The table came from immunoSEQ multiplex PCR; TCRdb's copy has only in-frame clones and leaves some out. The table shows under 250,000 clones, with roughly 10% occurring only once. Trimming stripped 2 bases from V and 6 bases from J, with 12 bases between. From germline, CDR1 is SGHTA and CDR2 FQGNSA. This CDR3 is built from 14 residues. The sequencing input was central memory CD4+ T cells from blood. The TCR sequence derives from a man between 18 and 29 years old in good health. The genes are TRBV7-2 and TRBJ2-3; perhaps TRBD1 as D (6 bases). The CDR3 spells CASSLLGQGDTQYF. In DNA, the CDR3 is TGTGCCAGCAGCTTATTGGGCCAGGGGGATACGCAGTATTTT.